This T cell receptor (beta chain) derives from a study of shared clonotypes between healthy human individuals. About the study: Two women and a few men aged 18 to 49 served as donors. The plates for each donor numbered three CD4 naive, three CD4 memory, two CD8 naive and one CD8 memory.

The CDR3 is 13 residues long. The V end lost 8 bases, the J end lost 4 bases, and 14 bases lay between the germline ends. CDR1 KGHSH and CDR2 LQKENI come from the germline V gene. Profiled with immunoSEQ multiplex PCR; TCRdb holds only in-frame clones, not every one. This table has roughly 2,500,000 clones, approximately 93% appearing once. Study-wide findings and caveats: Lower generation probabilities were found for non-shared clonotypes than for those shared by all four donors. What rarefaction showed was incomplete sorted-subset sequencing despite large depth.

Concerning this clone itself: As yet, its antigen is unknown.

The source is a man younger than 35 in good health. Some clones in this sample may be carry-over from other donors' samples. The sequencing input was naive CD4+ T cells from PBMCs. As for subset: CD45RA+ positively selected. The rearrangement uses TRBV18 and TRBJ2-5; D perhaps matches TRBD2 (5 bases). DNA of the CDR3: TGTGCCAGCGTACGGGGTAGCTCAGAGACCCAGTACTTC. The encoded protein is CASVRGSSETQYF.